This entry describes one T cell receptor (beta chain). What antigen it recognizes has not been identified. Base qualities were left out, and no much larger clone turns up one base away. The germline V gene (reference sequence) gives CDR1 as SEHNR and CDR2 as FQNEAQ. Its CDR3 holds 14 amino acids, cysteine through phenylalanine. Here the CDR3 DNA is all that survives: 42 bases in frame from base 1. Relative to germline, V is 5 bases shorter and J is 5 bases shorter, with 12 bases between their ends. The sample belongs to a study of cytomegalovirus exposure and HLA in healthy donors (dated 2017 in TCRdb). Study-level background: An earlier analysis of approximately 600 of the donors reported more than 250 Gb of sequence data and roughly 100 million unique TCR beta sequences from approximately 180 million T cells. About 310 gigabases of sequencing data and approximately 84 million unique TCR sequences were included in an early release covering around 600 HLA-typed donors. Among the approximately 400 genotyped donors, around 81% belonged to the genetic ancestry cluster associated with self-reported Caucasian donors. The study aimed to test whether cataloging public T cell receptors could reveal signatures of past pathogen exposure. The study used immunosequencing to profile the T cell repertoires of approximately 630 subjects and linked those repertoires to cytomegalovirus serostatus. Besides the first cohort of around 700 subjects, a separate validation cohort made up of over a hundred different subjects was used. To predict cytomegalovirus infection status, the study combined high-throughput TCR immunosequencing, statistical association of individual TCRs with disease status, and machine learning. In a later analysis, previously published TCR beta repertoires from about 670 donors were re-analyzed and high-resolution HLA genotyping was added so that TCR occurrence patterns could be studied. In the later analysis, no new phenotypic data were used to find candidate immune exposures; instead, reliance was placed on TCR beta sequences and their occurrence across donors. To decide whether each TCR beta V gene segment behaved as functional or pseudogenic, an earlier analysis of approximately 600 of the donors relied on high-throughput TCR beta sequencing. Alongside the repertoire data, information on donor age, sex, ethnicity and CMV serostatus was compiled. A later genetic analysis used genome-wide SNP genotypes for about 65% of the roughly 670 donors, treating that subset as a discovery cohort. Every discovery cohort repertoire had been produced on one sequencing platform. Both class I and class II loci were covered by HLA typing, at four-digit resolution. The number of typed donors differed by locus: roughly 629-640 for A, B, C, DRB1 and DQB1; some 540 for DQA1; approximately 600 for DPA1; and about 450 for DPB1. Roughly five DR-DQ haplotypes were handled as single units for association and clustering because linkage in the cohort was strong. Across about 370 genotyped donors of the cohort, an average of about 250,000 unique TCR beta nucleotide sequences per donor were sequenced, and 15% to 20% of those sequences were non-productive. Summary of the overall study and its limitations: In both the original and validation cohorts, the classifier was reported to diagnose cytomegalovirus status with high specificity and sensitivity. In a later analysis, over 15,000 TCR beta sequences were associated with specific HLA alleles at a false discovery rate of 0.05. Linkage disequilibrium might explain the correlated functional status among segregating V segments, but an unknown experimental factor could not be excluded. Immune exposure information for the cohort was limited to CMV serostatus. A cluster of highly shared sequence variants was judged likely to represent a technical artifact of the sequencing pipeline. Presence/absence analyses assumed roughly uniform sequencing depth across donors, an assumption that may not hold. According to a later genetic analysis, donors in an Asian-associated ancestry cluster had fewer N-insertions in productive TCRs than the approximately 610-donor mean. A later analysis found that HLA-associated TCR beta chains were more clonally expanded and had lower generation probabilities than equally common non-associated chains. Strong co-occurrence of HLA alleles, especially DR and DQ, made assigning TCR associations to individual alleles difficult. In an earlier analysis of roughly 500 of the donors, most TCR beta V segments appeared in productive rearrangements about 87% or about 30% of the time, broadly matching IMGT annotations. Only TCR beta chains were sequenced in this cohort, and the absence of alpha or paired-chain data limited detectable features. According to a later analysis, parvovirus B19, influenza, CMV and Epstein-Barr virus appeared linked to several top co-occurrence clusters. In the study, about 150 TCR beta chains were listed as associated with cytomegalovirus. Across donors, most TCR sequences were observed very rarely, whereas some public TCRs were present in many individuals. Because HLA typing was unavailable for some donors at each locus, only the typed subset was used in association tests. In a later genetic analysis, a missense DCLRE1C variant was associated with V-gene and J-gene trimming of TCR beta chains, and the association was replicated in an independent cohort. A further reported finding was that TCR beta sequences accurately predicted the HLA-A and HLA-B alleles for most subjects in the first cohort. It was suggested by the authors that the approach could potentially be generalized to other disease states and immunological phenotypes. Some 15 rarely observed V segments, including chromosome 9 orphons, were excluded from the earlier analysis of several hundred of the donors because counts were too low. In vitro tests confirmed that a few of the cytomegalovirus-associated TCR beta chains recognize cytomegalovirus antigens. Most CMV-associated TCR beta chains appeared to be HLA-restricted in a later analysis, and the HLA associations seemed to be driven largely by CMV exposure. The 87-base-pair reads could not distinguish some IMGT-functional V segments, including TRBV6-2 and TRBV6-3, so those segments were excluded. In a later analysis, the rate of TCR association differed among HLA loci, with DRB1 alleles having the most associated TCRs and HLA-C alleles having the fewest.

The library came from the immunoSEQ multiplex PCR assay. The multiplex PCR relied on a mix of 60 forward primers for TCR Vbeta segments and 13 reverse primers for TCR Jbeta segments. Amplification of the CDR3 region of rearranged TCR beta genes was performed with a multiplex PCR assay on genomic DNA. The Illumina HiSeq System was used to sequence the amplified TCR beta libraries as 87-base-pair reads. Turning to the authors' computational methods: In a later analysis, some 80 million unique TCR beta chains were counted across the 666 repertoires, and roughly 11 million of these chains were shared by at least two donors. A nearest-neighbor algorithm error-corrected the raw reads and collapsed the reads into unique sequences, merging closely related sequences to remove PCR and sequencing errors. To assign V, D and J gene segments, CDR3 sequences were aligned to IMGT reference sequences. For a sequence to be retained, a match of at least six nucleotides was required to both a V gene segment and a J gene segment. Rearrangements were classified as productive when the CDR3 lacked stop codons and remained in frame with V and J, and all other rearrangements were classified as non-productive. Following IMGT convention, CDR3 was defined as the stretch from the second conserved V-encoded cysteine to the conserved J-encoded phenylalanine. The earlier analysis of about 610 of the donors excluded sequences that lacked an unambiguous match to a single V gene segment. In an earlier analysis of 587 of the donors, V segments were called functional above 56.7% productive rearrangements and were called segregating when the between-donor standard deviation exceeded 5%. A statistical classification framework was built for diagnosing cytomegalovirus status from the catalog of TCR beta chain sequences. A later analysis assigned V and J genes by comparing TCR nucleotide sequences with IMGT/GENE-DB human TR gene sequences. In a later analysis, CDR3 sequences and most-parsimonious VDJ recombination scenarios were assigned using the TCRdist pipeline. In a later analysis, each TCR beta chain was defined by its CDR3 amino acid sequence together with its V-gene family, and reads without a unique V-gene family were excluded. To address suspected cross-contamination and a sequencing artifact, a later analysis removed a few hundred highly shared, low-generation-probability nucleotide sequences. For each public chain, a later analysis derived a clonal expansion index from normalized ranks of inferred template counts within each repertoire. A later analysis computed generation probabilities with a VDJ recombination model fitted to out-of-frame rearrangements, and checked the results against IGoR. In a later analysis, TCR-TCR, TCR-HLA and TCR-CMV co-occurrence was scored with hypergeometric tests, and a repertoire-size bias correction was applied to TCR pairs. False discovery rates were estimated in a later analysis by permuting HLA or CMV assignments 20 times. In a later analysis, co-occurring TCRs were grouped using DBSCAN, and TCRdist sequence similarity was added for clustering within HLA-allele-positive subsets. Repertoires with fewer than 30,000 or more than 120,000 public chains were left out of co-occurrence clustering, as were roughly five repertoires with anomalous nucleotide sharing. As stored in TCRdb, this immuneACCESS dataset retains in-frame rearrangements with V and J assigned. A fraction of the clones does not appear; measured against another copy, unresolved V genes explain less than half of the discrepancy, and the remainder lacks a known reason. The V and J calls and clone size come from that table; D and trimming were worked out from the DNA. The sample includes about 140,000 clones, with around 80% observed a single time. The ten most abundant clones make up roughly 12% of the sample.

The cohort was made up of roughly 670 healthy bone marrow donors. At the time of sampling, every cohort member was nominally healthy, though immune exposures that went unrecorded were likely present. The donor tested CMV seropositive, placing the donor among the approximately 290 seropositive members of the cohort. Every donor gave a peripheral blood sample, and the peripheral blood mononuclear cells from that sample were used for TCR beta sequencing. Genomic DNA was extracted from the blood cell samples with the Qiagen DNeasy Blood Extraction Kit. What was sequenced was PBMCs. The TCR was taken from a man between 18 and 35 years old in good health and CMV-seropositive. Here the chain combines TRBV7-9 and TRBJ2-2; the D gene is possibly TRBD2, with 5 bases matching. Here is the DNA: TGTGCCAGCAGCGAAGACTATAGGACCGGGGAGCTGTTTTTT. This translates into CASSEDYRTGELFF. With the portions outside the CDR3 filled from the reference TRBV7-9 and TRBJ2-2 genes, the complete variable region becomes DTGVSQNPRHKITKRGQNVTFRCDPISEHNRLYWYRQTLGQGPEFLTYFQNEAQLEKSRLLSDRFSAERPKGSFSTLEIQRTEQGDSAMYLCASSEDYRTGELFFGEGSRLTVL.